What follows is one T cell receptor beta chain and its context. Its specificity is unknown. The PCR made use of 60 Vbeta and 13 Jbeta primers. The data were produced by immunoSEQ multiplex PCR, yet TCRdb's version contains in-frame clones alone and is incomplete. This table holds around 190,000 clones, around 77% found once. This sample was taken from a study of cytomegalovirus exposure and HLA in healthy donors. The study, taken as a whole, reports: Among TCR beta chains of equal frequency, HLA-associated ones were more clonally expanded in a later analysis. When analyzed later, the rates of TCR association showed variation by HLA locus, with DRB1 the most and HLA-C the fewest. Approximately 160 TCR beta chains were listed as cytomegalovirus-associated. One cluster of highly shared sequence variants probably arose as a sequencing artifact.

CDR3 length: 15 residues. V was trimmed by 6 bases and J by 0 bases, leaving 15 bases between them. Germline V CDR1 and CDR2: MNHEY, SVGAGI. This receptor was obtained from a woman aged 25 to 39 in good health and CMV-seronegative. The rearrangement joins TRBV6-5 to TRBJ2-7, with TRBD1 as a possible D gene (6 bases). The sample comprised PBMCs. This CDR3 reads CASSRDRMSSYEQYF. CDR3 sequence (DNA): TGTGCCAGCAGCCGAGACAGGATGAGCTCCTACGAGCAGTACTTC.